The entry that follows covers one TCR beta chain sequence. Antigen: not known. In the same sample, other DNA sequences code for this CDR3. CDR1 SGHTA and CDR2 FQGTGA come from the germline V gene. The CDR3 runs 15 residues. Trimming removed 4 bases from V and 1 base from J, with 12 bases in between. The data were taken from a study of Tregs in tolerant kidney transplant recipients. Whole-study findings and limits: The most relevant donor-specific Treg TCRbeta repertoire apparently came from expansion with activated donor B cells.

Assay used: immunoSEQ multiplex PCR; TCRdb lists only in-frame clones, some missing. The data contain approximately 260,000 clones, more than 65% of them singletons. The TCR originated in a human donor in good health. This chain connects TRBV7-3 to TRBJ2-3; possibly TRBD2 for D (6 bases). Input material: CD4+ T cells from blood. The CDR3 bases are TGTGCCAGCAGCTGGGACTCCCCGGGCACAGATACGCAGTATTTT. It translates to CASSWDSPGTDTQYF.